This T cell receptor beta chain emerged from a study of shared clonotypes between healthy human individuals. Study information: Researchers drew samples from two women and a few men aged 18 to 49. Overall study findings and caveats: The sole specimen, blood, was sampled, and tissue repertoires likely differ.

The CDR3 contains 13 residues. The V end was cut by 5 bases, the J end by 4 bases, with 11 bases between. In germline, CDR1 is MDHEN, CDR2 SYDVKM. Repertoires were generated with immunoSEQ multiplex PCR, while TCRdb's copy carries only in-frame clones and drops some. The sample records under 750,000 clones, just under 75% being singletons. Points on this clone: Antigen: not known.

Specimen: memory CD4+ T cells sorted from blood. The subset denotes: CD45RA-negative fraction. The source is a woman aged 25 to 39 in good health. This rearrangement joins TRBV28 to TRBJ1-2; TRBD1 might be the D (6 bases). In DNA, the CDR3 is TGTGCCAGCAGTCAGTTACAGGGCTATGGCTACACCTTC. Its protein product is CASSQLQGYGYTF.